These T cell receptor beta chains were read from a single sample in a study of blood T cell repertoires in COVID-19. TCRdb keeps only in-frame clones here, not all; method: immunoSEQ multiplex PCR. Of fewer than 40,000 clones in the sample, about four fifths were seen once. Sequences were obtained from peripheral blood. These receptors all stem from a man aged 65-85 years with acute or convalescent COVID-19. CDR3s include the opening cysteine and the closing phenylalanine or tryptophan. Each record gives: J gene, D gene, V gene, clone size, CDR3 DNA, CDR3 protein. D genes are given only for firm matches. Some rows mark clone size as missing; the rest say once, few, many or name a class of expanded clone.

J: TRBJ2-1; D: NA; V: TRBV7-2; size: NA; DNA: TGTGCCAGCAAGATTCCGCAGATGGATGAGCAGTTCTTC; CDR3: CASKIPQMDEQFF
J: TRBJ2-6; D: TRBD1; V: TRBV7-3; size: NA; DNA: TGTGCCAGCAGTTTACAGGGGAATGGGGCCAACGTCCTGACTTTC; CDR3: CASSLQGNGANVLTF
J: TRBJ1-2; D: NA; V: TRBV5-8; size: NA; DNA: TGTGCCAGCAGCCGAGGAGGAATACAACACTATGGCTACACCTTC; CDR3: CASSRGGIQHYGYTF
J: TRBJ1-6; D: NA; V: TRBV3-1/TRBV3-2; size: NA; DNA: TGTGCCAGCAGCCAATTTGACCGGGGAGATTCACCCCTCCACTTT; CDR3: CASSQFDRGDSPLHF
J: TRBJ1-6; D: TRBD1; V: TRBV6-5; size: NA; DNA: TGTGCCAGCAACCTCGGACAGGGGAATAATTCACCCCTCCACTTT; CDR3: CASNLGQGNNSPLHF
J: TRBJ2-4; D: TRBD2; V: TRBV27; size: NA; DNA: TGTGCCAGCAGTTATAGTGCGGGAGTATTTGACATTCAGTACTTC; CDR3: CASSYSAGVFDIQYF
J: TRBJ1-1; D: TRBD1; V: TRBV10-3; size: NA; DNA: TGTGCCATCAGCGCCACCCAACAGGGGAGCATCACTGAAGCTTTCTTT; CDR3: CAISATQQGSITEAFF
J: TRBJ2-1; D: NA; V: TRBV10-3; size: NA; DNA: TGTGCCATCAGTAGGATCCGGGAGGAGCAGTTCTTC; CDR3: CAISRIREEQFF
J: TRBJ1-6; D: TRBD1; V: TRBV11-1; size: NA; DNA: TGTGCCAGCAGCCTGCGGGACAGAGATAATTCACCCCTCCACTTT; CDR3: CASSLRDRDNSPLHF
J: TRBJ1-2; D: NA; V: TRBV27; size: NA; DNA: TGTGCCAGCAGTTTATCGGGCCTCTATGGCTACACCTTC; CDR3: CASSLSGLYGYTF
J: TRBJ1-2; D: NA; V: TRBV7-2; size: NA; DNA: TGTGCCAGCAGCTTAGGAGTACAGGCCTTCTATGGCTACACCTTC; CDR3: CASSLGVQAFYGYTF
J: TRBJ2-5; D: NA; V: TRBV13; size: NA; DNA: TGTGCCAGCGGGCAACACCAAGAGACCCAGTACTTC; CDR3: CASGQHQETQYF
J: TRBJ2-2; D: NA; V: TRBV7-2; size: NA; DNA: TGTGCCAGCAGCTTAGTGGCGGGGAACACCGGGGAGCTGTTTTTT; CDR3: CASSLVAGNTGELFF
J: TRBJ2-1; D: TRBD2; V: TRBV29-1; size: NA; DNA: TGCAGCGTTGGTTTAGCGGGAGCTGAGCAGTTCTTC; CDR3: CSVGLAGAEQFF
J: TRBJ2-7; D: NA; V: TRBV28; size: NA; DNA: TGTGCCAGCAGAGTAGAGTCGCACGAGCAGTACTTC; CDR3: CASRVESHEQYF
J: TRBJ2-2; D: TRBD1; V: TRBV6-2/TRBV6-3; size: NA; DNA: TGTGCCAGCAGTAGCGGGACAGGGGGCACCGGGGAGCTGTTTTTT; CDR3: CASSSGTGGTGELFF
J: TRBJ1-2; D: TRBD1; V: TRBV28; size: NA; DNA: TGTGCCAGCAGTTTAGACAGGGGACCTTATGGCTACACCTTC; CDR3: CASSLDRGPYGYTF
J: TRBJ1-1; D: NA; V: TRBV7-9; size: few; DNA: TGTGCCAGCAGCTTAGGGAGGGCCTCTCCTCCCAACACTGAAGCTTTCTTT; CDR3: CASSLGRASPPNTEAFF
J: TRBJ2-7; D: NA; V: TRBV4-2; size: NA; DNA: TGTGCCAGCAGCCAAGATGGGGCACCCCCGGGCGAGCAGTACTTC; CDR3: CASSQDGAPPGEQYF
J: TRBJ2-5; D: NA; V: TRBV19; size: NA; DNA: TGTGCCAGTAGTATCTACCAGGGGATGGAGACCCAGTACTTC; CDR3: CASSIYQGMETQYF
J: TRBJ1-2; D: TRBD1; V: TRBV9; size: NA; DNA: TGTGCCAGCAGCGTAGAACAGGGGAACTATGGCTACACCTTC; CDR3: CASSVEQGNYGYTF
J: TRBJ2-7; D: NA; V: TRBV24-1; size: NA; DNA: TGTGCCACCAGTACAGGAGACTACGAGCAGTACTTC; CDR3: CATSTGDYEQYF
J: TRBJ1-6; D: TRBD1; V: TRBV7-9; size: NA; DNA: TGTGCCAGCAGCTCCTCCGGGACAGCCGGCCATTCACCCCTCCACTTT; CDR3: CASSSSGTAGHSPLHF
J: TRBJ2-2; D: TRBD2; V: TRBV11-2; size: NA; DNA: TGTGCCAGCAGGCCTAGCGGGAGTACCACCGGGGAGCTGTTTTTT; CDR3: CASRPSGSTTGELFF
J: TRBJ1-2; D: NA; V: TRBV6-2/TRBV6-3; size: NA; DNA: TGTGCCAGCAGCCTCGGGGTAGCAGGCCGTAAGGAGACCTTC; CDR3: CASSLGVAGRKETF
J: TRBJ2-5; D: TRBD1; V: TRBV12-3/TRBV12-4; size: NA; DNA: TGTGCCAGCAGGCCGGGACAGGGTAAGACCCAGTACTTC; CDR3: CASRPGQGKTQYF
J: TRBJ1-6; D: TRBD1; V: TRBV7-2; size: few; DNA: TGTGCCAGCAGCCCACAGGGGACCTATAATTCACCCCTCCACTTT; CDR3: CASSPQGTYNSPLHF
J: TRBJ2-7; D: TRBD1; V: TRBV10-3; size: NA; DNA: TGTGCCATCAGTGTTCCGGGACAGGGTTACGAGCAGTACTTC; CDR3: CAISVPGQGYEQYF
J: TRBJ2-7; D: TRBD1; V: TRBV13; size: few; DNA: TGTGCCAGCAGCTCCCGGACAGGAAAAGACTACGAGCAGTACTTC; CDR3: CASSSRTGKDYEQYF
J: TRBJ2-1; D: NA; V: TRBV7-3; size: NA; DNA: TGTGCCAGCAGCCCAACGACAGACAATGAGCAGTTCTTC; CDR3: CASSPTTDNEQFF
J: TRBJ2-2; D: TRBD1; V: TRBV7-2; size: NA; DNA: TGTGCCAGCAGCCTCCAGGGGGTCGGGGAGCTGTTTTTT; CDR3: CASSLQGVGELFF